A single sample gave rise to the 17 T cell receptor beta chains below, sequenced in a study of CD8 T cells in Susac syndrome. An amount of RNA that ranged from roughly 0.45 to 1 ug was reverse transcribed with random hexamers. From the immunoSEQ multiplex PCR reads, TCRdb called clonotypes with MiXCR, one entry per CDR3 protein. The sample shows about 190,000 distinct CDR3 sequences, approximately 93% of them seen only once. Source material: CD4+ T cells from PBMCs. All receptors come from a human donor in good health.

The rearrangement joins TRBV29-1 to TRBJ1-2; the D is unclear. Germline CDR1 and CDR2: SQVTM and ANQGSEA. V was shortened by 7 bases and J by 8 bases, with 20 bases between the two germline ends. The CDR3 runs 13 residues. The CDR3: CSGTIGRESGYTF. The CDR3 nucleotides are TGCAGCGGCACCATAGGACGGGAAAGCGGCTACACCTTC.

This clonotype was detected only once. The chain couples TRBV11-2 to TRBJ2-3, with unresolved D. The CDR3 covers 14 residues. Germline V lookup: CDR1 SGHAT, CDR2 FQNNGV. Trimming took 2 bases from V and 3 from J, leaving 9 bases between them. The CDR3 coding sequence is TGTGCCAGCAGCTTAAGGCCGCTAACAGATACGCAGTATTTT. Protein sequence: CASSLRPLTDTQYF.

V gene TRBV19 combines with J gene TRBJ2-5; perhaps TRBD2 as D (6 bases). Trimming left V 6 bases short and J 5 bases short, with 22 bases between. CDR1 is LNHDA and CDR2 is SQIVND in the germline V gene (reference sequence). The CDR3 is 16 amino acids. For the CDR3, the DNA is TGTGCCAGTAGCCCAAATCTCGGGAGCCGGGGGGAGACCCAGTACTTC. It yields the protein CASSPNLGSRGETQYF.

This clonotype was seen more than once but under ten times. The chain uses TRBV6-1 and TRBJ2-3; 9 nucleotides agree with TRBD1. CDR3 length equals 16 residues. Per the germline V gene, CDR1 is MNHNS and CDR2 is SASEGT. The V gene end was trimmed by 6 bases and the J gene end by 3 bases; junction bases not matched to a gene: 10. This CDR3 is CASSSGQGKRTDTQYF. CDR3 coding DNA: TGTGCCAGCAGCTCCGGACAGGGGAAAAGAACAGATACGCAGTATTTT.

The chain joins TRBV4-1 to TRBJ2-7, with TRBD2 identical over 10 bases. Germline CDR1 reads MGHRA; CDR2 reads YSYEKL. V lost 0 bases to trimming and J lost 5 bases; unmatched junction nucleotides: 7. The CDR3 has 16 amino acids. The CDR3 loop reads CASSQELAGGHDEQYF. CDR3 sequence (DNA): TGCGCCAGCAGCCAAGAATTAGCGGGGGGCCACGACGAGCAGTACTTC.

The chain links TRBV29-1 to TRBJ2-5; the D gene is possibly TRBD2 (7 bases). This CDR3 is built from 13 residues. Trimming removed 5 bases at V and 5 bases at J, with 15 bases between. Germline V gene sequence: CDR1 SQVTM, CDR2 ANQGSEA. CDR3 protein: CSVPAGAPETQYF. The CDR3 nucleotides read TGCAGCGTTCCGGCGGGGGCGCCGGAGACCCAGTACTTC. The variable domain in full, with the rest retrieved from reference TRBV29-1 and TRBJ2-5, is SAVISQKPSRDICQRGTSLTIQCQVDSQVTMMFWYRQQPGQSLTLIATANQGSEATYESGFVIDKFPISRPNLTFSTLTVSNMSPEDSSIYLCSVPAGAPETQYFGPGTRLLVL.

J is TRBJ1-2 and V is TRBV6-5; D ambiguous. The V end lost 2 bases, the J end lost 13 bases, and 14 bases lay between the germline ends. The CDR3 sequence is 12 residues long. CDR1 is MNHEY, CDR2 SVGAGI, per germline. The chain's CDR3 is CASSYVGSGLTF. The CDR3 nucleotides are TGTGCCAGCAGTTACGTCGGTTCAGGACTCACCTTC.

V and J are TRBV20-1 and TRBJ1-5; the D is unclear. Between the trimmed V and J ends, which lost 6 bases and 5 bases, there was a span of 17 bases. In germline, CDR1 is DFQATT, CDR2 SNEGSKA (reference sequence). The CDR3 has 14 residues. The CDR3 bases are TGCAGTGCCCGGACTGACTTTTGGGATCAGCCCCAGCATTTT. This codes for CSARTDFWDQPQHF.

The chain has TRBV3-1 and TRBJ2-1; 8 bases align to TRBD2. This CDR3 has 15 residues. The germline V gene has CDR1 LGHDT and CDR2 YNNKEL (reference sequence). Trimming removed 4 bases from V and 5 bases from J; junction bases left unmatched: 7. CDR3 in amino acids: CASSPRLAGNNEQFF. The CDR3 DNA follows: TGTGCCAGCAGCCCGCGATTAGCGGGGAACAATGAGCAGTTCTTC.

The rearrangement uses TRBV21-1 and TRBJ2-7; the DNA was not used to check the table's D call, TRBD1. TRBV21-1 is marked as a pseudogene. The CDR3 is 16 residues long. CDR3 sequence: CASSQRTGDGSYEQYV. For the CDR3, the DNA is TGTGCCAGCAGCCAACGTACAGGGGACGGCTCCTACGAGCAGTACGTC.

This clonotype was seen a few times. The rearrangement uses TRBV28 and TRBJ2-7; 8 bases fit TRBD1. This CDR3 spans 14 amino acids. Germline assignment: CDR1 MDHEN and CDR2 SYDVKM. V lost 4 bases and J lost 3; bases outside the gene matches: 5. The CDR3 nucleotides read TGTGCCAGCAGTTCGACAGGGGTCCGCTACGAGCAGTACGTC. Translating gives CASSSTGVRYEQYV.

The rearrangement joins TRBV9 to TRBJ2-5; D not certain. The CDR3 spans 14 residues. Trimming left V 4 bases short and J 6 bases short, with 16 bases between. Per germline, CDR1 SGDLS and CDR2 YYNGEE. The CDR3 reads CASSPEVLGKTQYF. CDR3 bases: TGTGCCAGCAGCCCTGAGGTCCTAGGGAAGACCCAGTACTTC. Filled out from reference TRBV9 and TRBJ2-5, the complete variable domain reads DSGVTQTPKHLITATGQRVTLRCSPRSGDLSVYWYQQSLDQGLQFLIQYYNGEERAKGNILERFSAQQFPDLHSELNLSSLELGDSALYFCASSPEVLGKTQYFGPGTRLLVL.

The rearrangement joins TRBV12-3 or TRBV12-4 to TRBJ1-5; the D gene is possibly TRBD1 (6 bases). The V end lost 5 bases, the J end lost 6 bases, and 20 bases lay between the germline ends. The CDR3 sequence is 16 residues long. CDR3 nucleotide sequence: TGTGCCAGCAGTCCAGGAAGGGGGGGGTTTGGTCAGCCCCAGCATTTT. Translating gives CASSPGRGGFGQPQHF.

CDR3: CASSYPPDEAFF. The CDR3 DNA reads TGTGCCAGCAGTTACCCCCCCGACGAAGCTTTCTTT. The rearrangement joins TRBV6-6 to TRBJ1-1; unclear D gene. Germline CDR1 MNHNY, CDR2 SVGAGI (reference sequence). The V and J ends lost 2 bases and 8 bases respectively, with 9 bases between them. The CDR3 loop spans 12 amino acids.

J is TRBJ1-1 and V is TRBV5-1; weak D call: TRBD1 (6 bases). The V and J ends lost 4 bases and 1 base respectively, with 11 bases between them. The CDR3 is 14 amino acids. The germline gives CDR1 SGHRS, CDR2 YFSETQ. Here the CDR3 reads CASSLGHSNTEAFF. The CDR3 DNA sequence: TGCGCCAGCAGCCTGGGACACTCGAACACTGAAGCTTTCTTT.

The chain recombines TRBV4-1 with TRBJ2-3, with 7 bases identical to TRBD2. J was trimmed by 4 bases and V by 4 bases; bases with no gene match: 8. From germline, CDR1 is MGHRA and CDR2 YSYEKL. This CDR3 comprises 15 residues. This chain's CDR3 is CASSPRLAEADTQYF. CDR3 DNA sequence: TGCGCCAGCAGCCCTAGACTAGCTGAAGCAGATACGCAGTATTTT.

The genes are TRBV7-2 and TRBJ2-3; D might be TRBD1 (5 bases). Trimming cost V 3 bases and J 2 bases, with 12 bases left between them. The germline V gene encodes CDR1 SGHTA and CDR2 FQGNSA. This CDR3 is built from 15 residues. The CDR3 protein is CASSFGHSNTDTQYF. For the CDR3, the DNA is TGTGCCAGCAGCTTTGGACACTCTAACACAGATACGCAGTATTTT.